These 30 T cell receptor beta chains came from one sample sequenced in a study of cytomegalovirus exposure and HLA in healthy donors. Only in-frame clones appear in the TCRdb table, and some are missing; sequencing was by immunoSEQ multiplex PCR. Here the sample spans approximately 220,000 clones, about 89% being singletons. The specimen sequenced was PBMCs. Source of these receptors: a woman aged 18 to 35 in good health and CMV-seronegative.

The chain is built from TRBV6-5 and TRBJ1-5; 10 bases are shared with TRBD1. CDR3 length equals 15 residues. J was trimmed by 7 bases and V by 6 bases; bases with no gene match: 9. Germline V gene lookup returns CDR1 MNHEY and CDR2 SVGAGI. The CDR3 reads CASRPGTGDRQPQHF. The CDR3 DNA is TGTGCCAGCAGGCCCGGGACAGGGGACCGGCAGCCCCAGCATTTT.

The chain uses TRBV27 and TRBJ2-1; a weak D match, TRBD2 (6 bases). CDR3 length: 15 residues. Germline CDR1 is MNHEY and CDR2 is SMNVEV (reference sequence). V lost 4 bases and J 0 bases, leaving 10 bases between the germline ends. The CDR3 region is CASSWAGSSYNEQFF. CDR3 DNA sequence: TGTGCCAGCAGTTGGGCCGGGAGCTCCTACAATGAGCAGTTCTTC.

This clone showed up just once. The rearrangement links TRBV25-1 to TRBJ2-1, with 9 bases fitting TRBD2. The CDR3 is made up of 13 amino acids. CDR1 and CDR2 from the germline V gene are MGHDK and SYGVNS. Losses at the gene ends were 3 bases for V and 10 bases for J; bases not matched to a gene: 4. CDR3 bases: TGTGCCAGCAGTGACGGACTAGCGAACGAGCAGTTCTTC. Residues: CASSDGLANEQFF.

The DNA of the CDR3 is TGTGCCAGCAGCTTGAACAGGGACACTTCAACGAACACTGAAGCTTTCTTT. Protein sequence: CASSLNRDTSTNTEAFF. V and J are TRBV7-6 and TRBJ1-1, with D possibly being TRBD1 (6 bases). Germline assignment: CDR1 SGHVS and CDR2 FNYEAQ. V was trimmed by 3 bases and J by 1 base, leaving 18 bases between them. The CDR3 runs 17 residues. The variable domain in full, with the rest retrieved from reference TRBV7-6 and TRBJ1-1, is GAGVSQSPRYKVTKRGQDVALRCDPISGHVSLYWYRQALGQGPEFLTYFNYEAQQDKSGLPNDRFSAERPEGSISTLTIQRTEQRDSAMYRCASSLNRDTSTNTEAFFGQGTRLTVV.

This chain connects TRBV27 to TRBJ1-5; D call uncertain. This CDR3 has 13 amino acids. Trimming left V 5 bases short and J 1 base short, with 6 bases between. Germline CDR1 MNHEY, CDR2 SMNVEV (reference sequence). The CDR3 DNA reads TGTGCCAGCAGTGTGGGCAGCAATCAGCCCCAGCATTTT. Translation gives CASSVGSNQPQHF.

The rearrangement links TRBV6-1 to TRBJ1-1; D remains unclear. Trimming pared 4 bases from V and 11 bases from J, leaving 20 bases between. CDR1 is MNHNS and CDR2 is SASEGT in the germline V gene. The CDR3 length is 14 residues. CDR3 sequence: CASSVGADRIRAFF. CDR3 bases: TGTGCCAGCAGTGTAGGCGCGGATAGGATTCGTGCTTTCTTT.

The CDR3 protein is CASSEDDRGRAYTQYF. Here the CDR3 DNA reads TGTGCCAGCAGTGAAGACGACAGGGGGCGGGCGTATACGCAGTATTTT. The V gene is TRBV6-1, the J gene TRBJ2-3; 10 bases align to TRBD1. V dropped 1 base and J dropped 7; count of bases not matched to a gene: 8. Germline CDR1 is MNHNS and CDR2 is SASEGT. The CDR3 has 16 amino acids.

The chain couples TRBV5-4 to TRBJ2-3; 12 bases are a match to TRBD2. Germline V gene data show CDR1 as SGHNT and CDR2 as YYREEE (reference sequence). The ends lost 4 bases at V and 0 bases at J; junction bases unmatched: 6. The CDR3 is 17 amino acids. The CDR3 DNA reads TGTGCCAGCAGCCCGACTAGCGGGAGTTCAAGCACAGATACGCAGTATTTT. The encoded protein is CASSPTSGSSSTDTQYF.

V gene TRBV2 combines with J gene TRBJ2-3; 10 nucleotides line up with TRBD2. The CDR3 consists of 18 residues. The V gene end was trimmed by 6 bases and the J gene end by 2 bases; junction bases not matched to a gene: 14. From germline, CDR1 is SNHLY and CDR2 FYNNEI. The CDR3 sequence is CASSTRGASGSHTDTQYF. The CDR3 DNA is TGTGCCAGCAGCACCCGCGGAGCTAGCGGGAGCCACACAGATACGCAGTATTTT. The full variable domain, rest sourced from reference TRBV2 and TRBJ2-3, is EPEVTQTPSHQVTQMGQEVILRCVPISNHLYFYWYRQILGQKVEFLVSFYNNEISEKSEIFDDQFSVERPDGSNFTLKIRSTKLEDSAMYFCASSTRGASGSHTDTQYFGPGTRLTVL.

The chain employs TRBV28 and TRBJ2-2, with TRBD1 as a possible D gene (6 bases). The CDR3 has 15 residues. Trimming removed 7 bases from V and 7 bases from J, with 19 bases in between. Germline V gene sequence: CDR1 MDHEN, CDR2 SYDVKM. CDR3 region: CASKHRVRQGGELFF. The CDR3 DNA follows: TGTGCCAGCAAGCACAGGGTCAGGCAGGGCGGGGAGCTGTTTTTT.

The chain carries TRBV19 and TRBJ1-2; 9 bases line up with TRBD1. The CDR3 loop spans 14 amino acids. Germline values: CDR1 LNHDA, CDR2 SQIVND (reference sequence). Trimming cost V 9 bases and J 0 bases; bases outside gene matches: 5. As DNA, the CDR3 is TGTGCCAGCCATAGGACAGGGGCTAACTATGGCTACACCTTC. It translates to CASHRTGANYGYTF.

The chain combines TRBV7-9 with TRBJ1-2, with 8 bases matching TRBD1. Per germline, CDR1 SEHNR and CDR2 FQNEAQ (reference sequence). The CDR3 loop spans 15 amino acids. The J segment lost 3 bases and the V segment lost 5 bases, leaving 8 bases of the junction unmatched. The CDR3 bases are TGTGCCAGCAGCCAGCAGCAGACAGGGGACTATGGCTACACCTTC. This sequence encodes CASSQQQTGDYGYTF.

The gene calls are TRBV27 and TRBJ2-7; 7 bases match TRBD1. The junction had 11 bases not matched to a gene; V was cut back by 3 bases and J by 6 bases. The CDR3 loop spans 15 amino acids. The germline V gene has CDR1 MNHEY and CDR2 SMNVEV (reference sequence). CDR3 coding DNA: TGTGCCAGCAGTTTCTCCTTTGGACAGGTGGGCGAGCAGTACTTC. Amino acid sequence: CASSFSFGQVGEQYF.

The rearrangement joins TRBV9 to TRBJ2-1; TRBD2 matches at 10 bases. Germline lookup yields CDR1 SGDLS and CDR2 YYNGEE. The CDR3 has 17 amino acids. V was clipped by 0 bases and J by 4 bases; unmatched bases: 7. CDR3 nucleotide sequence: TGTGCCAGCAGCGTAGAGGTGACTAGCGGGTCTTACAATGAGCAGTTCTTC. It specifies CASSVEVTSGSYNEQFF.

CDR3 sequence (DNA): TGTGCCACCAGAGCGGGACAGGGGGCCAATGAGCAGTTCTTC. Protein product: CATRAGQGANEQFF. The rearrangement joins TRBV15 to TRBJ2-1, with TRBD1 matching over 12 bases. CDR1 is LNHNV, CDR2 YYDKDF, per germline (reference sequence). CDR3 length: 14 residues. V lost 6 bases, J lost 6 bases, and 3 bases stayed unmatched.

The genes are TRBV5-1 and TRBJ1-1; D gene ambiguous. Germline CDR1 and CDR2: SGHRS and YFSETQ. There are 15 residues in the CDR3. Trimming stripped 1 base from V and 2 bases from J, with 12 bases between. CDR3 nucleotide sequence: TGCGCCAGCAGCTTGCCCCGTACAGTTAACACTGAAGCTTTCTTT. This codes for CASSLPRTVNTEAFF.

V and J are TRBV2 and TRBJ2-5; D possibly corresponds to TRBD2 (6 bases). V dropped 7 bases and J dropped 5 bases, with 17 bases sitting between them. This CDR3 region has 14 residues. In germline, CDR1 is SNHLY, CDR2 FYNNEI. CDR3 region: CASTRLTGGETQYF. The CDR3 nucleotides read TGTGCCAGCACGCGTCTCACTGGGGGGGAGACCCAGTACTTC. The complete variable domain, with remaining parts taken from reference TRBV2 and TRBJ2-5, reads EPEVTQTPSHQVTQMGQEVILRCVPISNHLYFYWYRQILGQKVEFLVSFYNNEISEKSEIFDDQFSVERPDGSNFTLKIRSTKLEDSAMYFCASTRLTGGETQYFGPGTRLLVL.

The V call is TRBV28, the J call TRBJ1-2, with D hard to call. The V end lost 4 bases, the J end lost 3 bases, and 6 bases lay between the germline ends. This CDR3 is 12 amino acids long. Germline V gene lookup returns CDR1 MDHEN and CDR2 SYDVKM. Written as DNA, the CDR3 is TGTGCCAGCAGTTCCCAGTACTATGGCTACACCTTC. Translated: CASSSQYYGYTF.

This clone was seen a handful of times. This chain joins TRBV30 and TRBJ1-2, with 9 bases matching TRBD1. Per the germline V gene, CDR1 is GTSNPN and CDR2 is SVGIG (reference sequence). J lost 5 bases, V lost 8 bases, and 9 bases had no gene match. There are 13 residues in the CDR3. CDR3 sequence reads: CADAGTGSYGYTF. CDR3 bases: TGTGCCGACGCGGGGACAGGGAGTTATGGCTACACCTTC.

The chain carries TRBV6-1 and TRBJ1-5; D gene ambiguous. The length of the CDR3 is 13 residues. CDR1 and CDR2 (germline): MNHNS, SASEGT. Trimming took 4 bases from V and 7 from J, leaving 11 bases between them. In DNA form, the CDR3 reads TGTGCCAGCAGTGGGGTTCTCGGGCAGCCCCAGCATTTT. Its protein product is CASSGVLGQPQHF.

The V and J genes are TRBV28 and TRBJ1-6, with no clear D. The CDR3 length is 12 residues. Trimming took 6 bases from V and 7 from J, leaving 7 bases between them. In germline, CDR1 is MDHEN, CDR2 SYDVKM. CDR3 in DNA: TGTGCCAGCAGACAAACCAATTCACCCCTCCACTTT. This gives the protein CASRQTNSPLHF.

The chain uses TRBV6-6 and TRBJ2-7, with 8 bases matching TRBD2. The CDR3 covers 15 residues. Germline V gene data show CDR1 as MNHNY and CDR2 as SVGAGI (reference sequence). The V and J ends lost 2 bases and 5 bases, in that order; junction bases with no gene match: 8. The CDR3 nucleotides read TGTGCCAGCAGTTACAGCAGCGGGAGTTTCAACGAGCAGTACTTC. As protein: CASSYSSGSFNEQYF.

V usage is TRBV4-1 and J usage is TRBJ2-5, with D tentatively TRBD2 (6 bases). CDR3 length equals 14 residues. The germline V and J ends were trimmed by 1 base and 5 bases, with 11 bases remaining between them. Germline loops: CDR1 MGHRA, CDR2 YSYEKL. The CDR3 DNA is TGCGCCAGCAGCCAAGTCGGGAGAAGGGAGACCCAGTACTTC. Residues: CASSQVGRRETQYF.

This rearrangement joins TRBV5-6 to TRBJ1-5; D unresolved. The germline V and J ends were trimmed by 0 bases and 0 bases, with 10 bases remaining between them. The germline V gene encodes CDR1 SGHDT and CDR2 YYEEEE. CDR3 size: 16 residues. The CDR3 loop is CASSLAAGSSNQPQHF. The CDR3 DNA reads TGTGCCAGCAGCTTGGCCGCGGGGTCTAGCAATCAGCCCCAGCATTTT.

The chain is built from TRBV27 and TRBJ2-7, with TRBD1 matching over 10 bases. The V and J ends lost 8 bases and 5 bases, in that order; junction bases with no gene match: 12. CDR1 is MNHEY and CDR2 is SMNVEV in the germline V gene (reference sequence). This CDR3 contains 15 residues. CDR3 nucleotides: TGTGCCAGCCGCGCCCTGGGACAGGGGCGAGACGAGCAGTACTTC. As protein: CASRALGQGRDEQYF.

V and J are TRBV20-1 and TRBJ2-7; D not certain. V was clipped by 6 bases and J by 8 bases, with 14 bases between them. Germline assignment: CDR1 DFQATT and CDR2 SNEGSKA (reference sequence). This CDR3 spans 11 amino acids. DNA for the CDR3: TGCAGTGCAAGCAAAGACTCGCAGCAGTACTTC. As protein: CSASKDSQQYF.

CDR3 sequence (DNA): TGCGCCAGCAGCTTGGGAATAGGGGGCGAGAATGAGCAGTTCTTC. Its translation is CASSLGIGGENEQFF. J is TRBJ2-1 and V is TRBV5-1, with 7 bases that match TRBD1. This CDR3 has 15 amino acids. Germline V CDR1 and CDR2: SGHRS, YFSETQ. V lost 0 bases, J lost 7 bases, and 7 bases stayed unmatched.

This chain links TRBV6-6 with TRBJ1-2; tentatively, D is TRBD1 (6 bases). Trimming took 7 bases from V and 4 from J, leaving 19 bases between them. Germline V gives CDR1 MNHNY, CDR2 SVGAGI (reference sequence). This CDR3 spans 15 amino acids. The CDR3 region is CASNPRAGASYGYTF. CDR3 nucleotide sequence: TGTGCCAGCAACCCGCGGGCAGGGGCCAGCTATGGCTACACCTTC.

The chain is built from TRBV27 and TRBJ1-2, with a tentative D call TRBD1 (5 bases). Trimming took 2 bases from V and 3 from J, leaving 10 bases between them. CDR3 length equals 14 residues. CDR1 MNHEY and CDR2 SMNVEV come from the germline V gene (reference sequence). This chain's CDR3 is CASSLKWTHYGYTF. The CDR3 nucleotides read TGTGCCAGCAGTTTAAAGTGGACACACTATGGCTACACCTTC.

The chain employs TRBV9 and TRBJ2-7, with TRBD2 identical over 7 bases. Losses at the gene ends were 3 bases for V and 8 bases for J; bases not matched to a gene: 5. Germline CDR1 is SGDLS and CDR2 is YYNGEE. This CDR3 spans 12 amino acids. In DNA, the CDR3 is TGTGCCAGCAGCGCCCGAAGCGGGAAGCAGTACTTC. It encodes CASSARSGKQYF.